What follows describes a single TCR beta chain. The sample belongs to a study of cytomegalovirus exposure and HLA in healthy donors. The overall study: Drawn from HLA-typed donors, tens of millions of unique TCRs were held in an early data release.

The germline V and J ends were trimmed by 4 bases and 8 bases, with 20 bases remaining between them. CDR1 is SGHDN, CDR2 FVKESK, per germline. The CDR3 contains 15 residues. PCR primers comprised 60 Vbeta and 13 Jbeta primers. The assay was immunoSEQ multiplex PCR, and TCRdb's table has in-frame clones only and misses some. The table has 150,000 to 200,000 clones, 80% to 85% seen once. The sequencing input was PBMCs. The J gene is TRBJ1-2, the V gene TRBV14; perhaps TRBD1 as D (6 bases). The sequence was collected from a boy aged 2-15 years in good health and CMV-seronegative. CDR3 in DNA: TGTGCCAGCAGCCGAGGGCTCGGGGGGGCTGACGGCTACACCTTC. Protein sequence: CASSRGLGGADGYTF.